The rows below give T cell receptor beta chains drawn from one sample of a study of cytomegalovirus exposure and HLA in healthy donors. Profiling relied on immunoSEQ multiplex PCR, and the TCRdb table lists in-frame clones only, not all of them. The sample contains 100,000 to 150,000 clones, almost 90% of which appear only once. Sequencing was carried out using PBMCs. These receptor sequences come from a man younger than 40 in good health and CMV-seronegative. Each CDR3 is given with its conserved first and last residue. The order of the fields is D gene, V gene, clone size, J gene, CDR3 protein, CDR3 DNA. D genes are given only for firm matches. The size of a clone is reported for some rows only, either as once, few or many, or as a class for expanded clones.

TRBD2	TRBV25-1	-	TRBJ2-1	CASSEPPGGGRGNEQFF	TGTGCCAGCAGTGAACCCCCCGGTGGCGGGAGGGGTAATGAGCAGTTCTTC
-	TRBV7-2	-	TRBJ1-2	CASSFRNYGYTF	TGTGCCAGCAGCTTCAGAAACTATGGCTACACCTTC
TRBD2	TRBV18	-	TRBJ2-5	CASSPGREETQYF	TGTGCCAGCTCACCGGGGAGGGAAGAGACCCAGTACTTC
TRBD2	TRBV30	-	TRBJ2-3	CAGGLAGGTDTQYF	TGTGCCGGCGGACTAGCGGGCGGCACAGATACGCAGTATTTT
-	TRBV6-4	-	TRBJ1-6	CASSDGANNSPLHF	TGTGCCAGCAGTGACGGGGCCAATAATTCACCCCTCCACTTT
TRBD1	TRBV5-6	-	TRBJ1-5	CASSQGGTGRTQPQHF	TGTGCCAGCAGCCAAGGCGGGACAGGGAGGACTCAGCCCCAGCATTTT
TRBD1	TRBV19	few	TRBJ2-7	CASSRDRDQQYF	TGTGCCAGTAGTAGGGACAGGGACCAGCAGTACTTC
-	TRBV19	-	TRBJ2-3	CASSMGVSTDTQYF	TGTGCCAGTAGTATGGGAGTTAGCACAGATACGCAGTATTTT
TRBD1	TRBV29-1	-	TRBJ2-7	CSSRTGAYEQYF	TGCAGCTCACGAACAGGGGCCTACGAGCAGTACTTC
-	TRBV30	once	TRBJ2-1	CAWSVGLANEQFF	TGTGCCTGGAGTGTAGGCCTAGCCAATGAGCAGTTCTTC
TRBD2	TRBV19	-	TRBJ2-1	CASRSSGRADEQFF	TGTGCCAGCCGATCTAGCGGGCGGGCGGATGAGCAGTTCTTC
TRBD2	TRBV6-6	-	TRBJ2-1	CASSYSIAGHNEQFF	TGTGCCAGCAGTTACTCAATAGCGGGACACAATGAGCAGTTCTTC
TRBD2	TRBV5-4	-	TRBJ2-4	CASSYGTSYKGHQYF	TGTGCCAGCAGCTATGGGACTAGCTATAAAGGGCATCAGTACTTC
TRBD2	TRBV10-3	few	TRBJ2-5	CAITRAGAQETQYF	TGTGCCATCACCAGAGCGGGAGCCCAAGAGACCCAGTACTTC
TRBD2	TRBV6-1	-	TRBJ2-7	CASSEGLAGAYEQYF	TGTGCCAGCAGTGAAGGACTAGCGGGGGCCTACGAGCAGTACTTC
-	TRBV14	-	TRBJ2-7	CASSQDGGGEQYF	TGTGCCAGCAGCCAAGATGGGGGCGGCGAGCAGTACTTC
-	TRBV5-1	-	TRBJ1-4	CASSLGQTNEKLFF	TGCGCCAGCAGCTTGGGGCAGACTAATGAAAAACTGTTTTTT
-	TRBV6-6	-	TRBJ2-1	CASRTDDSELYNEQFF	TGTGCCAGCAGAACCGACGACTCCGAGCTCTACAATGAGCAGTTCTTC
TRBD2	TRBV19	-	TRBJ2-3	CASSSRTSGATDTQYF	TGTGCCAGTAGTTCTCGGACTAGCGGGGCCACAGATACGCAGTATTTT
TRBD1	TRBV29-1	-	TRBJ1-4	CSVELWGQDNEKLFF	TGCAGCGTTGAACTGTGGGGACAGGATAATGAAAAACTGTTTTTT
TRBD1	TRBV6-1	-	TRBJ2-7	CASSEPPGQGAQEQYF	TGTGCCAGCAGTGAACCCCCGGGACAGGGGGCGCAAGAGCAGTACTTC
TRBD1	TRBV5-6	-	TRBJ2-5	CASSSTGTGQETQYF	TGTGCCAGCAGCTCAACCGGGACAGGGCAAGAGACCCAGTACTTC
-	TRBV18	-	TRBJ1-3	CASLSGSGNTIYF	TGTGCCAGCTTGAGTGGCTCTGGAAACACCATATATTTT
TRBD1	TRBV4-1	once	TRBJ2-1	CASRKTGFVNEQFF	TGCGCCAGCCGAAAGACAGGGTTTGTCAATGAGCAGTTCTTC
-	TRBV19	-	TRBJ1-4	CATDPRGTSEKLFF	TGTGCCACCGACCCCCGGGGGACGAGTGAAAAACTGTTTTTT
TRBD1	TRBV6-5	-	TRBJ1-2	CASRTGRNYGYTF	TGTGCCAGCAGGACAGGGCGGAACTATGGCTACACCTTC
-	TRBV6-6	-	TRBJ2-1	CASSYSTGGYEQFF	TGTGCCAGCAGTTACTCGACGGGGGGCTATGAGCAGTTCTTC
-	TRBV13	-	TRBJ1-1	CASSLGGGARTEAFF	TGTGCCAGCAGCTTAGGGGGAGGGGCGCGCACTGAAGCTTTCTTT
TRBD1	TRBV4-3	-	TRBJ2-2	CASSQVDRETGELFF	TGCGCCAGCAGCCAAGTTGACAGGGAGACCGGGGAGCTGTTTTTT
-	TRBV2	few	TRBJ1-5	CASSGQGVDQPQHF	TGTGCCAGCAGTGGGCAGGGCGTAGATCAGCCCCAGCATTTT
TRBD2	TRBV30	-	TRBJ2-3	CAWSVNSGSTDTQYF	TGTGCCTGGAGTGTAAATAGCGGGAGCACAGATACGCAGTATTTT
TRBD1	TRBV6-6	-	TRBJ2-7	CASSHIGQDEQYF	TGTGCCAGCAGTCACATCGGACAGGACGAGCAGTACTTC
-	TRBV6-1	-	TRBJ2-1	CASSESRGSGYNEQFF	TGTGCCAGCAGTGAATCGCGAGGGAGTGGTTACAATGAGCAGTTCTTC
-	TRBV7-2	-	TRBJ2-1	CASSLAQTYNEQFF	TGTGCCAGCAGCTTAGCCCAAACCTACAATGAGCAGTTCTTC
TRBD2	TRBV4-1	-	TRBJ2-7	CASSQGLAGGQAYEQYF	TGCGCCAGCAGCCAAGGACTAGCGGGAGGACAAGCCTACGAGCAGTACTTC
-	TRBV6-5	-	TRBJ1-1	CASSSHSQPNTEAFF	TGTGCCAGCAGTTCCCACAGTCAGCCGAACACTGAAGCTTTCTTT
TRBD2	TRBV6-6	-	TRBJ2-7	CASAPLTGLAGNEQYF	TGTGCCAGCGCCCCCCTCACCGGACTAGCGGGAAACGAGCAGTACTTC
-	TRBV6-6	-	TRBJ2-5	CASSTQDYPGTQYF	TGTGCCAGCAGTACCCAGGACTACCCAGGGACCCAGTACTTC
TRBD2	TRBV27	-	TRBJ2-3	CASSYRGLAGGGTDTQYF	TGTGCCAGCAGTTACAGGGGACTAGCGGGAGGAGGTACAGATACGCAGTATTTT
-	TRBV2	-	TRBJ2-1	CASRGFGRYEQFF	TGTGCCAGTAGAGGGTTCGGGCGGTATGAGCAGTTCTTC